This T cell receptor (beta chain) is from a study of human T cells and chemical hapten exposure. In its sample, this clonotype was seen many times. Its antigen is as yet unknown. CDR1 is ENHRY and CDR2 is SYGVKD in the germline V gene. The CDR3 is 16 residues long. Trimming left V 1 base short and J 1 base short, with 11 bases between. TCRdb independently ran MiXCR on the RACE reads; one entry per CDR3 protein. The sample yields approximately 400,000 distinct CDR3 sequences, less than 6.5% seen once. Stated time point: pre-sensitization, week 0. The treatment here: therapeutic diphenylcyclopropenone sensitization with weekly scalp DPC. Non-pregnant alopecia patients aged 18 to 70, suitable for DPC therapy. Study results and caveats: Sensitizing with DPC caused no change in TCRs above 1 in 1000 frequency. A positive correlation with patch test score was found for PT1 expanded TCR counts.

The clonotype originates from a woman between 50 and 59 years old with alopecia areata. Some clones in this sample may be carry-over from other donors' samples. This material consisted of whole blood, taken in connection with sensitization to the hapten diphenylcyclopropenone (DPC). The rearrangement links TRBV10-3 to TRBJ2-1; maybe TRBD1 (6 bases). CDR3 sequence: CAISELDSGSYNEQFF. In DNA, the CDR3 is TGTGCCATCAGTGAGTTGGACAGTGGGTCCTACAATGAGCAGTTCTTC.